This TCR beta chain was profiled in a study of shared clonotypes between healthy human individuals. Germline loops: CDR1 SGHNT, CDR2 YYREEE (reference sequence). This CDR3 has 14 amino acids. The J segment lost 6 bases and the V segment lost 6 bases, leaving 12 bases of the junction unmatched. Measured with immunoSEQ multiplex PCR; TCRdb has only the in-frame clones, and not every one. Altogether fewer than 650,000 clones are present, 76% being singletons, with the ten largest covering under 15%. Sequencing was carried out using PBMCs. The origin of this receptor is a middle-aged woman in good health. Some clones in this sample may be carry-over from other donors' samples. The chain joins TRBV5-4 to TRBJ2-7; TRBD2 aligns across 7 bases. The CDR3 nucleotides are TGTGCCAGCAACTTAGGCGGGAGTCTTGGCGAGCAGTACTTC. This translates into CASNLGGSLGEQYF.